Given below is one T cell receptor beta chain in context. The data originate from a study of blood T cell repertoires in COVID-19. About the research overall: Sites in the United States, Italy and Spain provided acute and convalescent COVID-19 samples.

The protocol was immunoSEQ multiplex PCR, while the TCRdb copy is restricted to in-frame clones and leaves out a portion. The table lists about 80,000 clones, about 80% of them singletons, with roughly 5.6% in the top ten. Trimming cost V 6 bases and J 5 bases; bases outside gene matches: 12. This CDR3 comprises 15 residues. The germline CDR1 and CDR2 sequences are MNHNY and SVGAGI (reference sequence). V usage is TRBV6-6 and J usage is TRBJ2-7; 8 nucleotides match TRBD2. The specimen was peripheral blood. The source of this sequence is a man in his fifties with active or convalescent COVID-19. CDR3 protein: CASSPGGLIVHEQYF. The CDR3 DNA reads TGTGCCAGCAGCCCGGGGGGGTTGATCGTCCACGAGCAGTACTTC.